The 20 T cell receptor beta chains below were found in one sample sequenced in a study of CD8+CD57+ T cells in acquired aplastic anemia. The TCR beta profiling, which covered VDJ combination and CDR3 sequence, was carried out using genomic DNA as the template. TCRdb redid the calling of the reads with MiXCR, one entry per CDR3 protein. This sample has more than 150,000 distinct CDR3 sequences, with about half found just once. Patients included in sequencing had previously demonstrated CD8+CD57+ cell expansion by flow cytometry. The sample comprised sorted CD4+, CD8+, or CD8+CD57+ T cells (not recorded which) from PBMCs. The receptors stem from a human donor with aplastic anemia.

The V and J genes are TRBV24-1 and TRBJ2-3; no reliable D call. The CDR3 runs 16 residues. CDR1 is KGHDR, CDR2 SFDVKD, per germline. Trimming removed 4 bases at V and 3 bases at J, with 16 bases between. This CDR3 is CATSDTYESGTDTQYF. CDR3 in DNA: TGTGCCACCAGTGACACCTATGAAAGTGGGACAGATACGCAGTATTTT.

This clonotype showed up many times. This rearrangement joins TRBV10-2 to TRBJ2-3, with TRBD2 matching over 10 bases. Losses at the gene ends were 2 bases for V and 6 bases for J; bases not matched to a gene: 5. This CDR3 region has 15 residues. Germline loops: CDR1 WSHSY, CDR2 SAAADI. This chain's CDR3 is CASSEASGGSDTQYF. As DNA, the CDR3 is TGCGCCAGCAGTGAGGCTAGCGGGGGATCCGATACGCAGTATTTT.

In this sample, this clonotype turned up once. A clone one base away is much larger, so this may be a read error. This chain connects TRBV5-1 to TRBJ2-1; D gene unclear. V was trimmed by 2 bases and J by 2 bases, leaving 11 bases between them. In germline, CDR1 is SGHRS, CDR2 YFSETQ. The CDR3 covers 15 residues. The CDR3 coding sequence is TGCGCCAGCAGCTTACAGCCTTGCGCCTACAATGAGCAGTTCTTC. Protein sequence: CASSLQPCAYNEQFF.

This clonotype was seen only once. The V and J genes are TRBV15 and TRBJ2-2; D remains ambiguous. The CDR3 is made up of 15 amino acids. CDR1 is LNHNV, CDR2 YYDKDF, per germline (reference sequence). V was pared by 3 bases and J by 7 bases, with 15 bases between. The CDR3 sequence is CATSSSWMVGGELFF. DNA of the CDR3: TGTGCCACCAGCAGCTCCTGGATGGTCGGCGGGGAGCTGTTTTTT.

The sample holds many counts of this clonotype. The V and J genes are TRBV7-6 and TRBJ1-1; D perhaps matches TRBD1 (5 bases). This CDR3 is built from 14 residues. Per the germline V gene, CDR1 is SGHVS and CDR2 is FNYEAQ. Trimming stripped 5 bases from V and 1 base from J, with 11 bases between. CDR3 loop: CASSRGASNTEAFF. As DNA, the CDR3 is TGTGCCAGCAGCCGAGGGGCCTCGAACACTGAAGCTTTCTTT.

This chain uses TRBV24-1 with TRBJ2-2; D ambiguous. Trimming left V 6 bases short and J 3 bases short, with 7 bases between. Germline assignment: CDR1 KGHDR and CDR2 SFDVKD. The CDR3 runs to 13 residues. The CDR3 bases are TGTGCCACCAGTACCCGGTACACCGGGGAGCTGTTTTTT. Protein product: CATSTRYTGELFF.

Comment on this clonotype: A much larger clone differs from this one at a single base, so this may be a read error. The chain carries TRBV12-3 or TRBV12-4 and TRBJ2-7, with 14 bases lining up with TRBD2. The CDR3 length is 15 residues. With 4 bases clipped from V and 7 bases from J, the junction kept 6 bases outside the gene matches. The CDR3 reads CASSYGLAGGLEQYF. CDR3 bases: TGTGCCAGCAGTTACGGACTAGCGGGGGGCTTGGAGCAGTACTTC.

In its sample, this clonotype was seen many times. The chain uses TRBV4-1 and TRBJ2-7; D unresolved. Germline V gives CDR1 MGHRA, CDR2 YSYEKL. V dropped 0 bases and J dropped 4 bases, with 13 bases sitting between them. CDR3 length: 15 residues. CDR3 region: CASSQDTGSGYEQYF. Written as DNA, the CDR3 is TGCGCCAGCAGCCAAGATACGGGTAGTGGTTACGAGCAGTACTTC.

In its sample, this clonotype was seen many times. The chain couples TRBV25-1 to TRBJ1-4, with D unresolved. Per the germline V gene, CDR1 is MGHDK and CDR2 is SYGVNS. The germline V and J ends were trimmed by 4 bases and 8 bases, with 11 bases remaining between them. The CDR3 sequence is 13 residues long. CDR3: CASSVPGAEKLFF. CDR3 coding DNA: TGTGCCAGCAGTGTCCCGGGCGCCGAAAAACTGTTTTTT.

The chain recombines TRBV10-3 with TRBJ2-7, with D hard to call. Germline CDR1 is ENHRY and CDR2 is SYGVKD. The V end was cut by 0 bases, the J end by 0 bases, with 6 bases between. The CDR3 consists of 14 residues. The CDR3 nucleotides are TGTGCCATCAGTGAGTCCGGTGGCTCCTACGAGCAGTACTTC. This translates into CAISESGGSYEQYF.

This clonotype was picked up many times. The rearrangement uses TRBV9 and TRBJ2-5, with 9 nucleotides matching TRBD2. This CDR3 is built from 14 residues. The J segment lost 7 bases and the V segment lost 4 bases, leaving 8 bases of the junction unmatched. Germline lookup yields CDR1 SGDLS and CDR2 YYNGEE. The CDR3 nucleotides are TGTGCCAGCAGCCGTAGCGGGGGACGTGGGACCCAGTACTTC. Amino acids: CASSRSGGRGTQYF.

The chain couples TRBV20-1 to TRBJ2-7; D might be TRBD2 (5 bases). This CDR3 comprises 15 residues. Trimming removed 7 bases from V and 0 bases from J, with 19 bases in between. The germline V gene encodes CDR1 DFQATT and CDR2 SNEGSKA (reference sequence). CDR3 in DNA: TGCAGTGGCGTGCGGGTTGGACGATACTCCTACGAGCAGTACTTC. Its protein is CSGVRVGRYSYEQYF.

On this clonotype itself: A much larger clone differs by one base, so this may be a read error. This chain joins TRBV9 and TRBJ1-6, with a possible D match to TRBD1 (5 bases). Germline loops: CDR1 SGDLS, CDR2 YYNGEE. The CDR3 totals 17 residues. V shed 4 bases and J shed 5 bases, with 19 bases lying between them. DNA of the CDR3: TGTGCCAGCAGCCAGAGTCGGTCCCTGGACAATAATTCACCCCTCCACTTT. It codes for CASSQSRSLDNNSPLHF.

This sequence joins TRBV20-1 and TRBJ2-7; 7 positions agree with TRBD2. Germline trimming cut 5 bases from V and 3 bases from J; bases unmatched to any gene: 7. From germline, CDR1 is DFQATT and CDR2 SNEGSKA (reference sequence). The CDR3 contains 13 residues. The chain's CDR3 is CSAPSTSSYEQYF. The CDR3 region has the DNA TGCAGTGCTCCATCGACTAGCAGCTACGAGCAGTACTTC.

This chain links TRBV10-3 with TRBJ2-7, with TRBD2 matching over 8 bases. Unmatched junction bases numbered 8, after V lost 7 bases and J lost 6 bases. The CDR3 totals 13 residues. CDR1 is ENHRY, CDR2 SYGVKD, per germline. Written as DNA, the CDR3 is TGTGCCATCAACGGGGGGGTCCGTAGCGAGCAGTACTTC. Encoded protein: CAINGGVRSEQYF.

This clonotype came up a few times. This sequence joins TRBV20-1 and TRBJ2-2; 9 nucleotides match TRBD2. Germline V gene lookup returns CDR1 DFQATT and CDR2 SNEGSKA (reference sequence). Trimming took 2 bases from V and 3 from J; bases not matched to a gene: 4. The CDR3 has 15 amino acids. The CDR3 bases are TGCAGTGCTAGACGACTAGCGGCGGACACCGGGGAGCTGTTTTTT. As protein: CSARRLAADTGELFF.

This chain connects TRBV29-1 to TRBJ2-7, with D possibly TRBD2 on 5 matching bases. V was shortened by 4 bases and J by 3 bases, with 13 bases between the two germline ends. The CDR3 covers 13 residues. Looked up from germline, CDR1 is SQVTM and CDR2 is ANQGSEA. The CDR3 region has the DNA TGCAGCGTTGGCGGCGGAGGCTACTACGAGCAGTACTTC. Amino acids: CSVGGGGYYEQYF.

The CDR3 nucleotides read TGCGCCAGCAGTGACAGGGGAACCGGGGAGCTGTTTTTT. Its translation: CASSDRGTGELFF. V is TRBV10-1 and J is TRBJ2-2; possible D gene TRBD1, 6 bases. Germline-derived CDR1 and CDR2 are WNHNN and SYGVQD (reference sequence). The V and J ends lost 3 bases and 5 bases respectively, with 7 bases between them. The length of the CDR3 is 13 residues.

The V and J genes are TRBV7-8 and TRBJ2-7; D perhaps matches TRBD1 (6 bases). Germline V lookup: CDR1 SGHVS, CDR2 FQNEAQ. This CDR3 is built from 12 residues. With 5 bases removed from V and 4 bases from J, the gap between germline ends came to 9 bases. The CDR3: CASSNTGYEQYF. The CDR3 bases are TGTGCCAGCAGCAACACAGGGTACGAGCAGTACTTC.

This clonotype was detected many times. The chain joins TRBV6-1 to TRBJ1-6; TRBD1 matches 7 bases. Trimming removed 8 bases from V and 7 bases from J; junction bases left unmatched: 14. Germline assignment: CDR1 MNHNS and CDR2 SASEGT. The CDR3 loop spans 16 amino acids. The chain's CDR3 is CASQPTGLRPNSPLHF. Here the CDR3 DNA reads TGTGCCAGCCAACCGACAGGGTTAAGACCCAATTCACCCCTCCACTTT.